These T cell receptor beta chains were read from a single sample in a study of blood T cell repertoires in COVID-19. Sequencing was performed with immunoSEQ multiplex PCR; in TCRdb, only in-frame clones are kept and a portion is missing. Of approximately 110,000 clones in the sample, 70% to 90% were seen once. The sequencing sample was made of peripheral blood. These receptors came from a middle-aged man with acute or convalescent COVID-19. The CDR3 runs from the conserved cysteine through the conserved F or W. A D gene is named only where the DNA matches it firmly. Clone size is given for some rows only: seen once, a few or many times, or a class if the clone is expanded.

>NA|once|TRBJ1-5|TRBV3-1/TRBV3-2
CASSPSPSTDSNQPQHF
TGTGCCAGCAGCCCTTCCCCCAGTACAGATAGCAATCAGCCCCAGCATTTT
>NA|once|TRBJ2-3|TRBV5-8
CASPAWFGVEDTDTQYF
TGTGCCAGCCCAGCTTGGTTCGGGGTAGAGGATACAGATACGCAGTATTTT
>NA|NA|TRBJ2-2|TRBV2
CASSERRLATTGELFF
TGTGCCAGCAGTGAACGCAGACTCGCGACCACCGGGGAGCTGTTTTTT
>TRBD2|NA|TRBJ2-1|TRBV9
CASSAEVAGAIGSYNEQFF
TGTGCCAGCAGCGCCGAGGTAGCGGGGGCCATTGGCTCCTACAATGAGCAGTTCTTC
>NA|NA|TRBJ2-3|TRBV5-1
CASSSYSILPAADTQYF
TGCGCCAGCAGCTCTTATTCGATTTTACCCGCGGCAGATACGCAGTATTTT
>NA|NA|TRBJ2-5|TRBV7-9
CASSLGGGALETQYF
TGTGCCAGCAGCTTAGGAGGCGGGGCGTTGGAGACCCAGTACTTC
>TRBD1|NA|TRBJ2-1|TRBV6-6
CASSFGQANEQFF
TGTGCCAGCAGTTTCGGACAGGCCAATGAGCAGTTCTTC
>TRBD2|NA|TRBJ2-3|TRBV20-1
CSASGGSGDTDTQYF
TGCAGTGCTAGTGGAGGGAGCGGGGACACAGATACGCAGTATTTT
>NA|NA|TRBJ2-7|TRBV4-3
CASSQGLSYEQYF
TGCGCCAGCAGCCAAGGGCTTTCCTACGAGCAGTACTTC
>NA|few|TRBJ1-2|TRBV9
CASSPEGVRGYGYTF
TGTGCCAGCAGCCCAGAGGGGGTGAGGGGATATGGCTACACCTTC
>NA|few|TRBJ1-6|TRBV18
CASSPLGANSPLHF
TGTGCCAGCTCACCATTGGGAGCAAATTCACCCCTCCACTTT
>NA|NA|TRBJ2-5|TRBV19
CASSIGQQETQYF
TGTGCCAGTAGTATAGGGCAGCAAGAGACCCAGTACTTC
>TRBD2|NA|TRBJ2-5|TRBV7-9
CASSPGVGGGPQETQYF
TGTGCCAGCAGCCCCGGTGTGGGCGGGGGGCCCCAAGAGACCCAGTACTTC
>TRBD1|NA|TRBJ1-2|TRBV7-3
CASSSDRVGGYTF
TGTGCCAGCAGCTCCGACAGGGTGGGTGGCTACACCTTC
>NA|NA|TRBJ2-4|TRBV6-6
CASSPGTPNQAKNIQYF
TGTGCCAGCAGTCCCGGGACACCAAACCAGGCCAAAAACATTCAGTACTTC
>TRBD1|NA|TRBJ2-6|TRBV7-3
CASSLQGAGANVLTF
TGTGCCAGCAGCTTACAGGGGGCTGGGGCCAACGTCCTGACTTTC
>NA|NA|TRBJ1-1|TRBV19
CASSTGRVGGENTEAFF
TGTGCCAGTAGTACGGGGAGAGTAGGTGGTGAGAACACTGAAGCTTTCTTT
>NA|NA|TRBJ2-7|TRBV30
CAWSGDSYEQYF
TGTGCCTGGAGTGGTGACAGCTACGAGCAGTACTTC
>TRBD1|NA|TRBJ2-1|TRBV11-2
CASSPGTGVSGKQFF
TGTGCCAGCAGCCCAGGGACAGGGGTTAGCGGAAAGCAGTTCTTC
>NA|NA|TRBJ2-1|TRBV10-2
CATCSGERLEQFF
TGCGCCACATGCTCAGGGGAGCGTTTGGAGCAGTTCTTC
>TRBD1|NA|TRBJ1-6|TRBV7-4
CASSFPGGTGGDRYIVSPLHF
TGTGCCAGCAGCTTCCCCGGTGGGACAGGGGGTGATAGGTATATAGTTTCACCCCTCCACTTT
>TRBD1|NA|TRBJ1-4|TRBV5-8
CASRLLTGYYEKLFF
TGTGCCAGCAGACTTCTGACAGGGTATTACGAAAAACTGTTTTTT
>TRBD1|once|TRBJ1-5|TRBV6-8
CASSFSRLDRGDYQPQHF
TGTGCCAGCAGTTTCTCCAGGTTGGACAGGGGGGACTATCAGCCCCAGCATTTT
>NA|NA|TRBJ1-2|TRBV28
CASSLTVGGAGLGYTF
TGTGCCAGCAGTTTGACCGTAGGGGGGGCCGGTCTTGGCTACACCTTC
>NA|NA|TRBJ1-2|TRBV29-1
CSLWGRGDGYTF
TGCAGCCTCTGGGGCAGGGGAGATGGCTACACCTTC
>TRBD1|NA|TRBJ2-7|TRBV6-2/TRBV6-3
CASSYSTGGTYEQYF
TGTGCCAGCAGTTACTCGACAGGGGGGACCTACGAGCAGTACTTC
>NA|NA|TRBJ2-1|TRBV14
CASSQDSVSLGRVNEQFF
TGTGCCAGCAGCCAAGATTCGGTGTCACTCGGCAGGGTGAATGAGCAGTTCTTC
>TRBD1|NA|TRBJ2-3|TRBV4-1
CASSQVISVDREADTDTQYF
TGCGCCAGCAGCCAAGTTATATCGGTTGACAGGGAAGCGGACACAGATACGCAGTATTTT
>TRBD2|NA|TRBJ2-3|TRBV7-6
CASTSLGRGGTDTQYF
TGTGCCAGCACCTCCTTAGGAAGGGGAGGGACAGATACGCAGTATTTT
>TRBD1|NA|TRBJ1-5|TRBV27
CASSLRGTGPFFRPQHF
TGTGCCAGCAGTTTACGGGGGACAGGTCCGTTTTTCCGGCCCCAGCATTTT
>TRBD2|NA|TRBJ2-5|TRBV9
CASSVGLAAFGTQYF
TGTGCCAGCAGCGTGGGACTAGCGGCCTTCGGGACCCAGTACTTC
>NA|NA|TRBJ1-1|TRBV7-9
CASSYIGGQTNTEAFF
TGTGCCAGCAGTTATATTGGAGGACAGACGAACACTGAAGCTTTCTTT
>TRBD2|once|TRBJ2-1|TRBV7-9
CASIIGTSGGSGKQFF
TGTGCCAGCATCATCGGGACTAGCGGGGGATCCGGGAAGCAGTTCTTC
>NA|NA|TRBJ2-3|TRBV10-3
CAISEFEIPTDTQYF
TGTGCCATCAGTGAGTTTGAGATACCTACAGATACGCAGTATTTT
>NA|NA|TRBJ1-5|TRBV7-2
CASSPRGGVIPQHF
TGTGCCAGCAGCCCTAGGGGGGGCGTAATACCCCAGCATTTT
>TRBD1|NA|TRBJ1-6|TRBV18
CASSPHGTGVGSPLHF
TGTGCCAGCTCACCCCACGGGACAGGGGTCGGTTCACCCCTCCACTTT
>NA|NA|TRBJ1-5|TRBV2
CASSSDSPNQPQHF
TGTGCCAGCAGTTCCGACAGCCCCAATCAGCCCCAGCATTTT
>TRBD1|few|TRBJ1-1|TRBV7-2
CASTPGTGDLGAEAFF
TGTGCCAGCACCCCAGGGACAGGGGACCTGGGGGCTGAAGCTTTCTTT
>NA|NA|TRBJ1-5|TRBV21-1
CASSVGDSKIPSRPQHF
TGTGCCAGCAGCGTAGGGGACAGTAAAATCCCATCACGGCCCCAGCATTTT
>NA|NA|TRBJ2-4|TRBV18
CASSPPIGVAKNIQYF
TGTGCCAGCTCACCCCCCATCGGGGTAGCCAAAAACATTCAGTACTTC
>TRBD2|NA|TRBJ2-1|TRBV9
CASSPPRGESYNEQFF
TGTGCCAGCAGCCCCCCCCGGGGGGAATCCTACAATGAGCAGTTCTTC
>NA|NA|TRBJ1-1|TRBV25-1
CASSEYIGGTEAFF
TGTGCCAGCAGTGAATATATAGGGGGCACTGAAGCTTTCTTT
>TRBD1|NA|TRBJ2-2|TRBV27
CASSLSGTGRDTGELFF
TGTGCCAGCAGTTTATCAGGGACAGGGCGAGACACCGGGGAGCTGTTTTTT
>TRBD1|once|TRBJ2-5|TRBV5-4
CASSEGQQETQYF
TGTGCCAGCAGCGAGGGACAGCAAGAGACCCAGTACTTC
>TRBD2|NA|TRBJ2-3|TRBV19
CASSTYRPGLAGDTDTQYF
TGTGCCAGTAGCACCTACCGACCGGGACTAGCGGGGGACACAGATACGCAGTATTTT
>NA|once|TRBJ2-3|TRBV24-1
CATSVSGATDTQYF
TGTGCCACCAGTGTCTCAGGGGCCACAGATACGCAGTATTTT
>NA|NA|TRBJ2-7|TRBV27
CASSPSPYEQYF
TGTGCCAGCAGTCCGTCCCCCTACGAGCAGTACTTC
>TRBD1|NA|TRBJ2-5|TRBV7-2
CASSPGQGAWETQYF
TGTGCCAGCAGCCCAGGACAGGGGGCTTGGGAGACCCAGTACTTC
>TRBD2|NA|TRBJ2-5|TRBV7-3
CASSQTSGGETQYF
TGTGCCAGCAGCCAGACTAGCGGGGGAGAGACCCAGTACTTC
>NA|few|TRBJ1-5|TRBV5-6
CASSQVDQPQHF
TGTGCCAGCAGCCAGGTGGATCAGCCCCAGCATTTT
>NA|many|TRBJ2-7|TRBV3-1/TRBV3-2
CASSQALDSSYEQYF
TGTGCCAGCAGCCAAGCCCTTGACAGCTCCTACGAGCAGTACTTC
>NA|NA|TRBJ1-5|TRBV24-1
CATSDPTLGGNQPQHF
TGTGCCACCAGTGATCCCACCCTGGGCGGCAATCAGCCCCAGCATTTT
>TRBD2|NA|TRBJ2-3|TRBV18
CASSPGGGTTDTQYF
TGTGCCAGCTCACCAGGCGGGGGGACCACAGATACGCAGTATTTT
>TRBD1|NA|TRBJ1-1|TRBV29-1
CSVVETGTEAFF
TGCAGCGTTGTAGAGACAGGGACTGAAGCTTTCTTT
>TRBD1|NA|TRBJ2-7|TRBV5-1
CASGGQNSYEQYF
TGCGCCAGCGGGGGACAGAACTCCTACGAGCAGTACTTC
>TRBD1|NA|TRBJ2-2|TRBV19
CASDRGRGTGELFF
TGTGCCAGCGACAGGGGGCGAGGGACCGGGGAGCTGTTTTTT
>NA|NA|TRBJ1-1|TRBV10-3
CAISQGNTEAFF
TGTGCCATCAGTCAGGGGAACACTGAAGCTTTCTTT
>TRBD1|NA|TRBJ1-5|TRBV19
CASTPTTGGNQPQHF
TGTGCCAGTACCCCGACGACAGGGGGCAATCAGCCCCAGCATTTT
>NA|NA|TRBJ2-3|TRBV27
CASRDSVLLDTQYF
TGTGCCAGCAGGGACAGCGTCCTACTGGATACGCAGTATTTT